This T cell receptor (beta chain) was sequenced during a study of T cell changes during pregnancy in multiple sclerosis. Some clones are missing from TCRdb's copy, which holds only in-frame ones; the method was immunoSEQ multiplex PCR. Of roughly 30,000 clones in the sample, 88% are singletons; the top ten hold 0.7% to 0.75%. The germline gives CDR1 SEHNR, CDR2 FQNEAQ (reference sequence). The CDR3 is made up of 15 amino acids. Trimming removed 2 bases from V and 7 bases from J; junction bases left unmatched: 7. The source was CD4+ T cells from peripheral blood mononuclear cells, collected in the first trimester of pregnancy. The receptor's source is a female donor in good health, enrolled as a control in a pregnancy study. V and J are TRBV7-9 and TRBJ1-2; 10 nucleotides align to TRBD1. The CDR3 DNA is TGTGCCAGCAGCTTATCAGGACAGGGGGTCCTTGGCTACACCTTC. This translates into CASSLSGQGVLGYTF.